Sequencing of this T cell receptor beta chain was carried out in a study of blood T cell repertoires in COVID-19. Profiled with immunoSEQ multiplex PCR; TCRdb holds only in-frame clones, not every one. The sample yields 150,000 to 200,000 clones, 60% to 85% seen once. The CDR3 runs 18 residues. V lost 1 base to trimming and J lost 4 bases; unmatched junction nucleotides: 10. CDR1 and CDR2 from the germline V gene are KGHSH and LQKENI. The chain couples TRBV18 to TRBJ2-2, with 9 nucleotides matching TRBD1. The origin of this receptor is a man between 60 and 70 years old with active or convalescent COVID-19. The sequenced sample consisted of peripheral blood. The CDR3 loop is CASSPLGFTGGGTGELFF. DNA for the CDR3: TGTGCCAGCTCACCACTGGGATTCACAGGGGGCGGCACCGGGGAGCTGTTTTTT.